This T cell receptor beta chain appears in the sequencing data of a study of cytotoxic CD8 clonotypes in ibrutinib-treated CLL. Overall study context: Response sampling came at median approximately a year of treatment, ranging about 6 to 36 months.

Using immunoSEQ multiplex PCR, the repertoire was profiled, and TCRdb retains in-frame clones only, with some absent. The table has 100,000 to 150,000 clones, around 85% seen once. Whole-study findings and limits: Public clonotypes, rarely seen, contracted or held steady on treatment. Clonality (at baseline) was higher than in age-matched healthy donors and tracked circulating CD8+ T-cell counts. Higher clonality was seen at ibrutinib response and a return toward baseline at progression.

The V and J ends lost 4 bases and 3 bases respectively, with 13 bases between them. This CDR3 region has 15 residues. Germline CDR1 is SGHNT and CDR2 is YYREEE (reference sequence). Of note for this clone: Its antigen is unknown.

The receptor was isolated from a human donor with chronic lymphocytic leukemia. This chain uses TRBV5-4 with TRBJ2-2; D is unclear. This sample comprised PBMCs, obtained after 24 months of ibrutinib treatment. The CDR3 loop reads CASSPRAEDTGELFF. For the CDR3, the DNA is TGTGCCAGCAGCCCAAGGGCAGAGGACACCGGGGAGCTGTTTTTT.